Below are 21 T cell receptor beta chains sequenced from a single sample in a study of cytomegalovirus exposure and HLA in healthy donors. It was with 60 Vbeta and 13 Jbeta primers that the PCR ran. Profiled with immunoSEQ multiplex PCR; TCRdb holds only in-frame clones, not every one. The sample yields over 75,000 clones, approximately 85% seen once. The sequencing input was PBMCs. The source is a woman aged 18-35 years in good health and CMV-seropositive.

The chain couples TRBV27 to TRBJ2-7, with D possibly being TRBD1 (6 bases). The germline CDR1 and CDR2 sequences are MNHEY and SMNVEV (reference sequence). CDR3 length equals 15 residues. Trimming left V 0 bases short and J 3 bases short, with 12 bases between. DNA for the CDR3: TGTGCCAGCAGTTTATCACAGGGCGTCTTCTACGAGCAGTACTTC. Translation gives CASSLSQGVFYEQYF.

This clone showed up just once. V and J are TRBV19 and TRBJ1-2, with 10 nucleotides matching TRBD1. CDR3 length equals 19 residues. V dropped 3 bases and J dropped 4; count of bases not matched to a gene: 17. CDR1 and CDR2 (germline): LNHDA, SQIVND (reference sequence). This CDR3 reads CASSIFRRGGTGEVYGYTF. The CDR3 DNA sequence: TGTGCCAGTAGTATCTTCCGCCGAGGGGGGACAGGGGAGGTCTATGGCTACACCTTC.

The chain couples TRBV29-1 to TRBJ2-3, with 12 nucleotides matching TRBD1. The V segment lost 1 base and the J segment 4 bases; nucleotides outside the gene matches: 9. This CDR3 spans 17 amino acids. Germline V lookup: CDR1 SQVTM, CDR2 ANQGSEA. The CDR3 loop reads CSVEGLAGQGAADTQYF. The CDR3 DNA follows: TGCAGCGTTGAAGGGCTTGCGGGACAGGGGGCGGCAGATACGCAGTATTTT.

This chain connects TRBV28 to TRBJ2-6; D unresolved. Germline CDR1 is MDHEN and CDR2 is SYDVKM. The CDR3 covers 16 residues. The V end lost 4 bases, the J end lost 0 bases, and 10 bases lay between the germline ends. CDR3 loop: CASSSPPSSGANVLTF. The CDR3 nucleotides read TGTGCCAGCAGTTCCCCACCTAGCTCTGGGGCCAACGTCCTGACTTTC. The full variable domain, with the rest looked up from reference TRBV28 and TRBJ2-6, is DVKVTQSSRYLVKRTGEKVFLECVQDMDHENMFWYRQDPGLGLRLIYFSYDVKMKEKGDIPEGYSVSREKKERFSLILESASTNQTSMYLCASSSPPSSGANVLTFGAGSRLTVL.

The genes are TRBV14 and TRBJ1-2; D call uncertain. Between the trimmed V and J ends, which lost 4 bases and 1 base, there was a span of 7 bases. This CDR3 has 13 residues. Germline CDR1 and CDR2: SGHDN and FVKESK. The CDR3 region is CASSPRFNYGYTF. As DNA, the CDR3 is TGTGCCAGCAGCCCCAGATTTAACTATGGCTACACCTTC. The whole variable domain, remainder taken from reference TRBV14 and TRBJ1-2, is EAGVTQFPSHSVIEKGQTVTLRCDPISGHDNLYWYRRVMGKEIKFLLHFVKESKQDESGMPNNRFLAERTGGTYSTLKVQPAELEDSGVYFCASSPRFNYGYTFGSGTRLTVV.

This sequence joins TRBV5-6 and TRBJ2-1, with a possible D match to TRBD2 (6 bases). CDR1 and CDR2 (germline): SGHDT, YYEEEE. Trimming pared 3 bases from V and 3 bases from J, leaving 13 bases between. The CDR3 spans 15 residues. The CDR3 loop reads CASSSTRDVYNEQFF. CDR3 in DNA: TGTGCCAGCAGCTCGACGCGGGATGTCTACAATGAGCAGTTCTTC.

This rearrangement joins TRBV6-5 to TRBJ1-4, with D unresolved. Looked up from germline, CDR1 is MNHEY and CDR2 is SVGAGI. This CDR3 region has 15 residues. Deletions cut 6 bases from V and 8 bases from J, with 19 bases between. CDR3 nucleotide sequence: TGTGCCAGCAGCCGTACTAGCCTTGGAGGGGAAAAACTGTTTTTT. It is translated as CASSRTSLGGEKLFF.

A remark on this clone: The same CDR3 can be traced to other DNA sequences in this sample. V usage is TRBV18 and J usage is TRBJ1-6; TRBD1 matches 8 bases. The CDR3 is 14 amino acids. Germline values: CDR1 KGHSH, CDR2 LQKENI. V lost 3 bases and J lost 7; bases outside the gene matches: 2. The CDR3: CASSPTGDNSPLHF. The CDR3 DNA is TGTGCCAGCTCACCGACAGGGGACAATTCACCCCTCCACTTT.

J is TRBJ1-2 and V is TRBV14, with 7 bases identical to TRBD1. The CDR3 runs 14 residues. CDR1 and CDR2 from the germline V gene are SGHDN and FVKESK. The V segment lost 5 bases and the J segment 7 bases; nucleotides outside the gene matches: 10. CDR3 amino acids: CASSSHYRGSGYTF. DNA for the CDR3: TGTGCCAGCAGCTCCCACTACAGGGGCTCTGGCTACACCTTC. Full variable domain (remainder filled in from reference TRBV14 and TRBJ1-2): EAGVTQFPSHSVIEKGQTVTLRCDPISGHDNLYWYRRVMGKEIKFLLHFVKESKQDESGMPNNRFLAERTGGTYSTLKVQPAELEDSGVYFCASSSHYRGSGYTFGSGTRLTVV.

The chain's CDR3 is CASSLVPAIGRPNEQYF. The CDR3 nucleotides are TGTGCCAGCAGTTTAGTTCCCGCGATCGGTCGCCCCAACGAGCAGTACTTC. The chain couples TRBV28 to TRBJ2-7; D unclear. Germline-derived CDR1 and CDR2 are MDHEN and SYDVKM. Trimming pared 2 bases from V and 5 bases from J, leaving 22 bases between. The CDR3 has 17 residues.

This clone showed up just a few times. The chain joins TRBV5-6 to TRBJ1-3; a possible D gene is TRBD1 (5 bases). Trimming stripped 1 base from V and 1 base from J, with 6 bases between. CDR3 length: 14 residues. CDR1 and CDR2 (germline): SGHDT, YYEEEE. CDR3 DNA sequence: TGTGCCAGCAGCTTGAGGGGTTCTGGAAACACCATATATTTT. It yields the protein CASSLRGSGNTIYF.

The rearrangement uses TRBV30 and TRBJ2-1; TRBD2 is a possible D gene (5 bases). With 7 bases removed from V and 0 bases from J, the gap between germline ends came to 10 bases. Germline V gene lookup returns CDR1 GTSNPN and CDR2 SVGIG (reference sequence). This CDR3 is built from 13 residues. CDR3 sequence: CASSRGSYNEQFF. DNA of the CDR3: TGTGCCTCCTCTCGGGGCTCCTACAATGAGCAGTTCTTC.

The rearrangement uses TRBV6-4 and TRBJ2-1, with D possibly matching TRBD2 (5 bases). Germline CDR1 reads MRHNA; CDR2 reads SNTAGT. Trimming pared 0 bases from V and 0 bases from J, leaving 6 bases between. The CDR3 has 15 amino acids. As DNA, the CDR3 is TGTGCCAGCAGTGACTCAGGGAGCTCCTACAATGAGCAGTTCTTC. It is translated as CASSDSGSSYNEQFF.

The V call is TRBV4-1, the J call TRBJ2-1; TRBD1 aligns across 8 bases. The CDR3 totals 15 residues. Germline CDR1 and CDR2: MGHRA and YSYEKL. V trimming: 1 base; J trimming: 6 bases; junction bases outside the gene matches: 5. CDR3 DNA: TGCGCCAGCAGCCAAGCTGGGCAGGGGGCCAATGAGCAGTTCTTC. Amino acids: CASSQAGQGANEQFF.

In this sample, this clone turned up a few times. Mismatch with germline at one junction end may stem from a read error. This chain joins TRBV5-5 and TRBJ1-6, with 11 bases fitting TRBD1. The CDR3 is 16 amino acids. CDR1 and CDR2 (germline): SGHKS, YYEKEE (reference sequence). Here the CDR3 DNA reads TGTGCCAGCAGCGTCACCTCCGGGACAGGGGGTTCACCCCTTCACTTT. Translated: CASSVTSGTGGSPLHF.

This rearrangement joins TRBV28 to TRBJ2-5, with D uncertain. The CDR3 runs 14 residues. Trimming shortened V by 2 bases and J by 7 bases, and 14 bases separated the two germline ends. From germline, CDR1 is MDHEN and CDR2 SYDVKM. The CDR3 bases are TGTGCCAGCAGTTTACCAGAGACGCCAGGGACCCAGTACTTC. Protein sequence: CASSLPETPGTQYF.

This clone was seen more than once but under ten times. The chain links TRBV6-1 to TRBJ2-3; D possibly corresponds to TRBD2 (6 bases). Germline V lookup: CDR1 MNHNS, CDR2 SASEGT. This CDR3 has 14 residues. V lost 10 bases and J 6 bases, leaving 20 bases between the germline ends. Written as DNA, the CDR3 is TGTGCCACGACCGGGAGCACGGAGTCGGATACGCAGTATTTT. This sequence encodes CATTGSTESDTQYF.

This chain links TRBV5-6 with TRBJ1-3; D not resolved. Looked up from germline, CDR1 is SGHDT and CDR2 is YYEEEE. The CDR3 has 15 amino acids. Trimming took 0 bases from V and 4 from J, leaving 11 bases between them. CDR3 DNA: TGTGCCAGCAGCTTGGTACCGGGAGGAGGAAACACCATATATTTT. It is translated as CASSLVPGGGNTIYF.

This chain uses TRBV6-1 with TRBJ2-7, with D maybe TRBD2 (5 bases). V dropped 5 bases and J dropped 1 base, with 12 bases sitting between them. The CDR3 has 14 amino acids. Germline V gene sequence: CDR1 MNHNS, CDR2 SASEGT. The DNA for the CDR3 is TGTGCCAGCAGTTGGACTGGTCCTTCCTACGAGCAGTACTTC. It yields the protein CASSWTGPSYEQYF.

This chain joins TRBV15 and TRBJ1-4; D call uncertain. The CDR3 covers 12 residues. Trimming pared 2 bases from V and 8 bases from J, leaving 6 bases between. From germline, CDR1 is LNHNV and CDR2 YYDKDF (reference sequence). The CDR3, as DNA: TGTGCCACCAGCAGACCCAGAGAAAAACTGTTTTTT. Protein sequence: CATSRPREKLFF.

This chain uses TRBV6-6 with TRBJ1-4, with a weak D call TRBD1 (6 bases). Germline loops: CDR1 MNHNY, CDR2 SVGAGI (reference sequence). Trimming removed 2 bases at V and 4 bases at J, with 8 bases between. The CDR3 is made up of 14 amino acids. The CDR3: CASSYLQGNEKLFF. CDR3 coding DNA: TGTGCCAGCAGTTACCTACAGGGTAATGAAAAACTGTTTTTT.